This T cell receptor beta chain was sequenced during a study of T cell responses to AZD1222 COVID-19 vaccine. Study overall: Pooled samples include second doses given at about 4 or 12 weeks.

This clone has just one count. What it binds is unknown. General study results and limits: Receipt of two AZD1222 doses was followed by a rise in Spike-specific TCR breadth and depth. Donors, mostly white British, included more females; clonal diversity was possibly underestimated.

V was pared by 7 bases and J by 5 bases, with 19 bases between. From germline, CDR1 is MNHEY and CDR2 SVGAGI. The CDR3 runs to 15 residues. Libraries were prepared by immunoSEQ multiplex PCR; TCRdb keeps only in-frame clonotypes and omits some of them. Altogether about 140,000 clones are present, around nine tenths being singletons, with the ten largest covering roughly 5%. This sample comprised peripheral blood, obtained on day 0 of AZD1222 vaccination. V and J are TRBV6-5 and TRBJ2-3; tentatively, D is TRBD1 or TRBD2 (5 bases each). The clonotype was recovered from an adult in good health. In nucleotides, the CDR3 is TGTGCCAGCACCTGGGGCCTGAGGGACCGAGATACGCAGTATTTT. It specifies CASTWGLRDRDTQYF.